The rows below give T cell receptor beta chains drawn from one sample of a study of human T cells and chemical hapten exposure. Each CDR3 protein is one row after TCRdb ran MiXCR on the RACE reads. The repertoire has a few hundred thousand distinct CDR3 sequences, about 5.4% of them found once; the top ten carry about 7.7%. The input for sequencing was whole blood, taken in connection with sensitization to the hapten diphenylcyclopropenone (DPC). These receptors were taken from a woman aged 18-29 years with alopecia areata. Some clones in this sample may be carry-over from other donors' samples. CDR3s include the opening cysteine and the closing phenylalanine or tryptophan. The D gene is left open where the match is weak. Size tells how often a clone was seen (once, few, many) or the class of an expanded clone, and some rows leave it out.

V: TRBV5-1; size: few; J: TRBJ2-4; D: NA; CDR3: CASSLAQGTKNIQYF; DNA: TGCGCCAGCAGCTTGGCTCAGGGGACCAAAAACATTCAGTACTTC
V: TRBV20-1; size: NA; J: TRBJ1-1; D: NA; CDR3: CSASRFKVGLIGEAFF; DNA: TGCAGTGCTAGCCGTTTTAAAGTAGGGTTAATAGGCGAAGCTTTCTTT
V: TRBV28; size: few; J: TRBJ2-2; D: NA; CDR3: CASSLPGRLLFF; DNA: TGTGCCAGCAGCCTTCCGGGCCGGCTGTTGTTTTTT
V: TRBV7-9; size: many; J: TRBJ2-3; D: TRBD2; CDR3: CASSFVSGSLSDTQYF; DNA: TGTGCCAGCAGCTTCGTTAGCGGGTCTTTATCAGATACGCAGTATTTT
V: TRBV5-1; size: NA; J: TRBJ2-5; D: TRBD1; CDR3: CASSLGQGAAETQYF; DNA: TGCGCCAGCAGCCTCGGACAGGGGGCTGCAGAGACCCAGTACTTC
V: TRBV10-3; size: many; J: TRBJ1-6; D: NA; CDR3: CASNQGGDNSPLHF; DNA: TGTGCCAGCAATCAGGGAGGTGATAATTCACCCCTCCACTTT
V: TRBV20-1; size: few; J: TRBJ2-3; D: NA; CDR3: CSARTGGDPDTQYF; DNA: TGCAGTGCTAGAACCGGGGGAGATCCAGATACGCAGTATTTT
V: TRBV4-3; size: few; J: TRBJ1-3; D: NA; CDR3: CASSQDTPASGNTIYF; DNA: TGCGCCAGCAGCCAAGACACACCAGCCTCTGGAAACACCATATATTTT
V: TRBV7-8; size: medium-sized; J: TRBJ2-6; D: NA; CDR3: CATSSMTDFSGANVLTF; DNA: TGTGCCACAAGCTCTATGACAGATTTTTCTGGGGCCAACGTCCTGACTTTC
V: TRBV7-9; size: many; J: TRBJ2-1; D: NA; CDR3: CASSLTPSSYNEQFF; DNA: TGTGCCAGCAGCCTGACACCGAGCTCCTACAATGAGCAGTTCTTC
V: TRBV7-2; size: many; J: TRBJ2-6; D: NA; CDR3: CASSLGGSGANVLTF; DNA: TGTGCCAGCAGCTTAGGTGGCTCTGGGGCCAACGTCCTGACTTTC
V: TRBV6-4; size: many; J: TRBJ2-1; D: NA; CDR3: CASSDEERNEQFF; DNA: TGTGCCAGCAGTGACGAGGAGCGCAATGAGCAGTTCTTC
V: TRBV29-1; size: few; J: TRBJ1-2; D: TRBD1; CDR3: CSAETGGSNGYTF; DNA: TGCAGCGCTGAGACAGGGGGTTCGAATGGCTACACCTTC
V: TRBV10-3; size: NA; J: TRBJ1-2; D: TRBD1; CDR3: CAISELGQLYGYTF; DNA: TGTGCCATCAGTGAGTTGGGACAGCTCTATGGCTACACCTTC
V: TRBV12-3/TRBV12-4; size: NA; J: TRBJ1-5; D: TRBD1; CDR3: CASSPGTDLNQPQHF; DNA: TGTGCCAGCAGCCCAGGGACAGACCTTAATCAGCCCCAGCATTTT
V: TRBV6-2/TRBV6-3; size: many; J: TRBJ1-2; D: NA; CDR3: CASSLRRTVVYGYTF; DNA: TGTGCCAGCAGCTTAAGGAGGACAGTCGTCTATGGCTACACCTTC